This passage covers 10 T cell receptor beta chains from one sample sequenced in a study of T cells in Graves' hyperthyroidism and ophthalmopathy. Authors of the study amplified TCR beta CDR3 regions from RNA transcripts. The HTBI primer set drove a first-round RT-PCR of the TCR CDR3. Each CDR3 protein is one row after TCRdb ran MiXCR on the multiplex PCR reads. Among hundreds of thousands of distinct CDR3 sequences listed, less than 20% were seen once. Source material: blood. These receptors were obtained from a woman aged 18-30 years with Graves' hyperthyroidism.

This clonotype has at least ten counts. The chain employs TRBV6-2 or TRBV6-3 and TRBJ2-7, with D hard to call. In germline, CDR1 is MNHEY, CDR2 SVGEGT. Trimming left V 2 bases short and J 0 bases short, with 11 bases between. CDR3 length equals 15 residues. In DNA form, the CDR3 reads TGTGCCAGCAGTTACGGCTGGGCGAGCTCCTACGAGCAGTACTTC. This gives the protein CASSYGWASSYEQYF.

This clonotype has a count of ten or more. CDR3 DNA sequence: TGCGCCAGCAGCCAAGGGCGAATCCAAGAGACCCAGTACTTC. It specifies CASSQGRIQETQYF. The V and J genes are TRBV4-1 and TRBJ2-5, with no clear D. Germline V lookup: CDR1 MGHRA, CDR2 YSYEKL. V was cut by 1 base and J by 1 base, with 7 bases left in between. The CDR3 is made up of 14 amino acids.

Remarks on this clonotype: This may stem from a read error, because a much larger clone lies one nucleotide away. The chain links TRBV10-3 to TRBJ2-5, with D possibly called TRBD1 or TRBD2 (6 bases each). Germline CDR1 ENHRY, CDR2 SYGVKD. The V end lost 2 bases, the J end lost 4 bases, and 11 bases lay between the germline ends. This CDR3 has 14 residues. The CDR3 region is CAISETGGGETQYF. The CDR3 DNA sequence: TGTGCCATCAGTGAGACTGGAGGGGGAGAGACCCAGTACTTC.

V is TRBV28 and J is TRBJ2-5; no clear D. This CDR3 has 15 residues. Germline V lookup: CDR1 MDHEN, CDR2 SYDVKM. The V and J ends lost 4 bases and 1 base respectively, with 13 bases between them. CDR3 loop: CASSSQPTVQETQYF. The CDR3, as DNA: TGTGCCAGCAGTTCCCAACCGACTGTCCAAGAGACCCAGTACTTC.

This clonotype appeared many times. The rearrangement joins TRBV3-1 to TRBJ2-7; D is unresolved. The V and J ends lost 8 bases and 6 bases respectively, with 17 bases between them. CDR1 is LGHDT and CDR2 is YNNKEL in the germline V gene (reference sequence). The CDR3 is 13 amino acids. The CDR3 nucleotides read TGTGCCAGCTGTGAAAGCCCCCTCTTCGAGCAGTACTTC. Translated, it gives CASCESPLFEQYF.

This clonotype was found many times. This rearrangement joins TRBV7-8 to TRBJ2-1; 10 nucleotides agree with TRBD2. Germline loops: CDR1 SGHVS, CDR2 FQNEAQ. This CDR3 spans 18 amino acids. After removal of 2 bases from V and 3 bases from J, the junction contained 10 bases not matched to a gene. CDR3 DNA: TGTGCCAGCAGCTTAAAGGGCTTGACTAGCGGGCACTACAATGAGCAGTTCTTC. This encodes CASSLKGLTSGHYNEQFF.

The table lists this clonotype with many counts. The CDR3 region is CSARGASGGSTDTQYF. The CDR3 coding sequence is TGCAGTGCTAGAGGCGCCTCCGGGGGGAGCACAGATACGCAGTATTTT. The chain has TRBV20-1 and TRBJ2-3; 7 bases are shared with TRBD2. The germline V gene encodes CDR1 DFQATT and CDR2 SNEGSKA (reference sequence). V was clipped by 1 base and J by 0 bases; unmatched bases: 7. The length of the CDR3 is 16 residues.

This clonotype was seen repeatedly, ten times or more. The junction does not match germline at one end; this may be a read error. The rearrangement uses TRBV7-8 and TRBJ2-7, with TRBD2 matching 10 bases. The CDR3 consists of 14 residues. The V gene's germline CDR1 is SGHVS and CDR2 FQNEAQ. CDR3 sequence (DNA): TGTGCCAGCAGCCTAGCGGGGGTGTCCTACGAGCAGTACTTC. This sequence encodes CASSLAGVSYEQYF.

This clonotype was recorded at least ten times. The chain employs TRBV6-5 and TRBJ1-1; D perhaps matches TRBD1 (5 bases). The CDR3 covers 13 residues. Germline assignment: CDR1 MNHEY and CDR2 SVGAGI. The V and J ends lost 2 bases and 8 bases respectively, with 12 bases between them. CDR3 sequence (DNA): TGTGCCAGCAGTTACGACCTCGAGGGGGAAGCTTTCTTT. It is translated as CASSYDLEGEAFF.

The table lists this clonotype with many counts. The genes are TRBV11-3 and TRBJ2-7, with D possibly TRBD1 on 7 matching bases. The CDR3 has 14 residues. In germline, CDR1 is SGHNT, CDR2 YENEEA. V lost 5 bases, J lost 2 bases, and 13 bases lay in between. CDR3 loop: CASSPGGQPYEQYF. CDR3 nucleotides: TGTGCCAGCAGCCCCGGGGGACAGCCCTACGAGCAGTACTTC.